This TCR beta chain was retrieved from a study of vaccination and CD4 T cells after COVID-19. On the study more broadly: Following dose two, a median around 69 days (range 14 to 241) passed before post-vaccine samples were taken. Study findings and constraints: The cohort comprised relatively few convalescent patients, and no early post-infection timepoints were analyzed.

Researchers used the Oncomine TCR Beta short-read assay to sequence DNA from cultured CD4+ T cells. Each CDR3 protein gets one entry after TCRdb re-called the PCR reads with MiXCR. The sample holds 8,000 to 9,500 distinct CDR3 sequences, over 60% seen once. The CDR3 covers 17 residues. V shed 1 base and J shed 0 bases, with 14 bases lying between them. CDR1 SGHNT and CDR2 YENEEA come from the germline V gene. As concerns this clonotype: Its target is unknown.

Sample treatment: roughly 10-day PBMC culture with coronavirus spike peptide pools or control peptides (ViraFEST assay). Scientists separated out CD4+ T cells through negative selection following 10 days in culture. The rearrangement links TRBV11-3 to TRBJ2-3, with a tentative D call TRBD1 (6 bases). The specimen was CD4+ T cells from blood, cultured in vitro. This TCR was sampled from a human donor who had recovered from COVID-19. The CDR3 is CASSLGLRQDSTDTQYF. CDR3 sequence (DNA): TGTGCCAGCAGCTTAGGTCTGCGACAGGATAGCACAGATACGCAGTATTTT. Full variable domain (rest looked up from reference TRBV11-3 and TRBJ2-3): EAGVVQSPRYKIIEKKQPVAFWCNPISGHNTLYWYLQNLGQGPELLIRYENEEAVDDSQLPKDRFSAERLKGVDSTLKIQPAELGDSAVYLCASSLGLRQDSTDTQYFGPGTRLTVL.